This TCR beta chain was captured by sequencing in a study of T cell repertoires in cytomegalovirus infection. At the level of the study: The public TCR beta signatures pointed to both CMV infection and matching HLA type. Study-wide results and limits: CMV carriers with the relevant HLA were identified by cumulative public TCR beta family frequency. It was HLA-C-restricted CMV-specific TCR beta clonotypes that dominated the response ex vivo.

CDR3 size: 15 residues. The ends were cut back, 6 bases at V and 0 bases at J, with 11 bases in the middle. Using its own MiXCR run on the reads, TCRdb lists one record per CDR3 protein. The data contain some 57,000 distinct CDR3 sequences, roughly a third of them singletons. Only a few counts were recorded for this clonotype. Its specificity is unknown. The sequence was obtained from a human donor in good health (CMV status not recorded). Some clones in this sample may be carry-over from other donors' samples. The chain combines TRBV12-3 or TRBV12-4 with TRBJ1-4, with a tentative D call TRBD1 (5 bases). Input material: PBMCs, sequenced either directly or after in vitro stimulation (not recorded which). In nucleotides, the CDR3 is TGTGCCAGCAGGCCTTTCAGGGCAACTAATGAAAAACTGTTTTTT. It translates to CASRPFRATNEKLFF.